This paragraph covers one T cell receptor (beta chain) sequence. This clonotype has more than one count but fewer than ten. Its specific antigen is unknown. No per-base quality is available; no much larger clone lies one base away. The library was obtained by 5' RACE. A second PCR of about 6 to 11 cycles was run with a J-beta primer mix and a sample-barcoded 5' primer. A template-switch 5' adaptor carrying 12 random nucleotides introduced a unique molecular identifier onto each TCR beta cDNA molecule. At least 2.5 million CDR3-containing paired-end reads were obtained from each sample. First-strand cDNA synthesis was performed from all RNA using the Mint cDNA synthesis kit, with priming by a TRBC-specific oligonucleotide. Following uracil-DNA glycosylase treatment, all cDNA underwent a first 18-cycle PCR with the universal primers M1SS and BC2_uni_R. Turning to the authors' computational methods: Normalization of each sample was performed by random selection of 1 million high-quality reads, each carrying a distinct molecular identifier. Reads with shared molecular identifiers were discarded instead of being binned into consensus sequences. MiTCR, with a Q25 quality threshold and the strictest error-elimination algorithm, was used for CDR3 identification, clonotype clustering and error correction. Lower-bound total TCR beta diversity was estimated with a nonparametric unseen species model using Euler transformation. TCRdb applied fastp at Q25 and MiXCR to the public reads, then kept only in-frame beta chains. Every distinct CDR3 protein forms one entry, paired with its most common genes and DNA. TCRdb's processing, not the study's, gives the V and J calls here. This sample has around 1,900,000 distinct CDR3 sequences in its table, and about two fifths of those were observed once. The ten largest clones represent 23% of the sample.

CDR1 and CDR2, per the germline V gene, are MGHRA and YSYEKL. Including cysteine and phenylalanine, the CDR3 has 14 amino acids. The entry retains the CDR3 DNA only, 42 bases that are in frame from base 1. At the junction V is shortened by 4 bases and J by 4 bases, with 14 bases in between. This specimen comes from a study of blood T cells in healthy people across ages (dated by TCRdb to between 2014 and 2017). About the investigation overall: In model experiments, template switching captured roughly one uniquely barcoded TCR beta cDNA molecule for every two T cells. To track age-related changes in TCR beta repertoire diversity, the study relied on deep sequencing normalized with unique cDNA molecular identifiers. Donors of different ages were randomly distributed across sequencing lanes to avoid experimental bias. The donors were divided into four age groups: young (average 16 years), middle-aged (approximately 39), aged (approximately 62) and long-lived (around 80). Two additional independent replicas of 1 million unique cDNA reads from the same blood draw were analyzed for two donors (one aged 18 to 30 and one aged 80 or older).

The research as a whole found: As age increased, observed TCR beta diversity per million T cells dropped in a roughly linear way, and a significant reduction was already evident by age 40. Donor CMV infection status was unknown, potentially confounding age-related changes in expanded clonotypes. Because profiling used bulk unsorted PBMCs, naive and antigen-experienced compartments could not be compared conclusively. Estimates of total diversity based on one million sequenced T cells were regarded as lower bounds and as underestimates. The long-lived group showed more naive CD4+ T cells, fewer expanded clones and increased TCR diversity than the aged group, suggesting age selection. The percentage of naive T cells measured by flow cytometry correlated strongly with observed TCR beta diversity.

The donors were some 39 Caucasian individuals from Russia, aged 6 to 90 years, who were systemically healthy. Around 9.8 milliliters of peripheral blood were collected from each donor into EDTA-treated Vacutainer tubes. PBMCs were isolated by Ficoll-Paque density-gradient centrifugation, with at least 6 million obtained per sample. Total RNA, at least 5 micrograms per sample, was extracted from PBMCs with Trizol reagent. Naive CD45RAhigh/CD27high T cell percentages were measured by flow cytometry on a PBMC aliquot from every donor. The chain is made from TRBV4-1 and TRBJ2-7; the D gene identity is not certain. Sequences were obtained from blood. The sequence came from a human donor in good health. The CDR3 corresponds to CASSPFDRSYEQYF. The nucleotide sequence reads TGCGCCAGCAGCCCATTCGACCGGTCTTACGAGCAGTACTTC.